The 5 T cell receptor beta chains below come from one sample, sequenced in a study of cytomegalovirus exposure and HLA in healthy donors. A multiplex PCR was run with 60 Vbeta primers and 13 Jbeta primers. TCRdb's copy holds only in-frame clones and misses some; the assay was immunoSEQ multiplex PCR. This repertoire shows some 160,000 clones, about two thirds found once; its top ten account for approximately 2.1%. Material: PBMCs. The receptors originated from a man aged 40-49 years in good health and CMV-seronegative.

The chain employs TRBV7-8 and TRBJ1-6, with a weak D call TRBD1 (6 bases). The CDR3 is 16 residues long. V shed 4 bases and J shed 2 bases, with 12 bases lying between them. The germline V gene encodes CDR1 SGHVS and CDR2 FQNEAQ. The CDR3 DNA sequence: TGTGCCAGCAGCTCAGGGACACAGGCCTATAATTCACCCCTCCACTTT. Encoded protein: CASSSGTQAYNSPLHF.

This chain joins TRBV6-5 and TRBJ1-2, with 7 bases matching TRBD1. J gave up 0 bases and V 6 bases, and 7 bases lay outside the gene matches. Germline V gene sequence: CDR1 MNHEY, CDR2 SVGAGI. The CDR3 covers 15 residues. CDR3 sequence reads: CASSPPGQTNYGYTF. The CDR3 region has the DNA TGTGCCAGCAGCCCACCGGGACAGACTAACTATGGCTACACCTTC.

V and J are TRBV5-6 and TRBJ1-4; D might be TRBD1 (5 bases). Germline V CDR1 and CDR2: SGHDT, YYEEEE. Trimming cost V 1 base and J 7 bases, with 14 bases left between them. This CDR3 is built from 15 residues. This CDR3 is CASSLWGLGGEKLFF. In DNA form, the CDR3 reads TGTGCCAGCAGCTTGTGGGGCCTGGGCGGTGAAAAACTGTTTTTT.

This clone showed up just a few times. The genes are TRBV6-5 and TRBJ1-6; D gene unclear. The ends were cut back, 3 bases at V and 8 bases at J, with 8 bases in the middle. CDR1 and CDR2 (germline): MNHEY, SVGAGI. The CDR3 contains 13 residues. The CDR3 region is CASSYLEDSPLHF. The CDR3 DNA reads as TGTGCCAGCAGTTATCTGGAGGATTCACCCCTCCACTTT.

This clone occurred a few times. CDR3 loop: CASSEWTREKETQYF. As DNA, the CDR3 is TGTGCCAGCAGTGAGTGGACTAGGGAGAAGGAGACCCAGTACTTC. The V gene is TRBV25-1, the J gene TRBJ2-5; 7 bases are shared with TRBD2. V trimming: 3 bases; J trimming: 5 bases; junction bases outside the gene matches: 9. From germline, CDR1 is MGHDK and CDR2 SYGVNS. This CDR3 is 15 amino acids long.